The 31 T cell receptor beta chains presented below share a single source sample, sequenced in a study of cytomegalovirus exposure and HLA in healthy donors. The repertoire was sequenced with immunoSEQ multiplex PCR; TCRdb's copy has only in-frame clones and lacks some. The sample has about 240,000 clones, roughly 86% seen once. The sample consisted of PBMCs. These receptors were collected from a woman aged 25 to 45 in good health and CMV-seropositive.

The J gene is TRBJ2-1, the V gene TRBV16; 14 bases align to TRBD2. This CDR3 is built from 14 residues. With V trimmed by 4 bases and J by 8 bases, 1 base remained unmatched. CDR1 and CDR2 (germline): KGHSY, FQNENV. The CDR3 DNA is TGTGCCAGCAGCCCGACTAGCGGGGGGGATGAGCAGTTCTTC. This codes for CASSPTSGGDEQFF.

The chain is built from TRBV12-5 and TRBJ2-1; no firm D call. Germline V gives CDR1 LGHNT, CDR2 FRNRAP. The V end lost 6 bases, the J end lost 4 bases, and 16 bases lay between the germline ends. The CDR3 runs 15 residues. Here the CDR3 reads CASGPLHTGYNEQFF. For the CDR3, the DNA is TGTGCTAGTGGACCTCTTCACACCGGGTACAATGAGCAGTTCTTC.

The genes are TRBV7-2 and TRBJ2-1, with a possible D match to TRBD1 (6 bases). The germline gives CDR1 SGHTA, CDR2 FQGNSA. Trimming took 2 bases from V and 2 from J, leaving 10 bases between them. This CDR3 has 15 amino acids. The CDR3 nucleotides read TGTGCCAGCAGCTTAACGGGGACACCCTACAATGAGCAGTTCTTC. Protein sequence: CASSLTGTPYNEQFF.

The chain uses TRBV4-1 and TRBJ1-2; TRBD1 matches 7 bases. This CDR3 has 14 residues. V gave up 6 bases and J gave up 3 bases; unmatched junction bases: 7. CDR1 is MGHRA, CDR2 YSYEKL, per germline. CDR3 DNA: TGCGCCAGCAGGCGACAGGGAATCGACTATGGCTACACCTTC. Protein sequence: CASRRQGIDYGYTF.

This chain links TRBV18 with TRBJ1-2; 7 nucleotides match TRBD1. The ends lost 3 bases at V and 4 bases at J; junction bases unmatched: 11. Germline assignment: CDR1 KGHSH and CDR2 LQKENI. This CDR3 spans 16 amino acids. The CDR3 reads CASSPSTGVPFYGYTF. Written as DNA, the CDR3 is TGTGCCAGCTCACCGTCTACAGGGGTTCCTTTCTATGGCTACACCTTC.

V gene TRBV5-1 combines with J gene TRBJ1-4; 8 positions agree with TRBD1. V gave up 5 bases and J gave up 0 bases; unmatched junction bases: 6. CDR1 SGHRS and CDR2 YFSETQ come from the germline V gene. The CDR3 consists of 16 residues. The CDR3 region has the DNA TGCGCCAGCAGTTTCGCAGGGGGCCCAACTAATGAAAAACTGTTTTTT. Its translation is CASSFAGGPTNEKLFF.

As regards this clone: Other DNA variants within this sample encode the same CDR3. The chain uses TRBV19 and TRBJ2-1, with TRBD2 matching over 14 bases. Germline assignment: CDR1 LNHDA and CDR2 SQIVND (reference sequence). This CDR3 region has 17 residues. V was clipped by 6 bases and J by 0 bases; unmatched bases: 4. The CDR3 reads CASSPTSGRDSYNEQFF. As DNA, the CDR3 is TGTGCCAGTAGCCCGACTAGCGGGAGGGACTCCTACAATGAGCAGTTCTTC.

This clone was recorded once. V and J are TRBV7-6 and TRBJ2-7, with 9 positions matching TRBD1. J gave up 2 bases and V 4 bases, and 6 bases lay outside the gene matches. The CDR3 consists of 15 residues. Germline V CDR1 and CDR2: SGHVS, FNYEAQ. The CDR3 protein is CASSSRQGETYEQYF. In nucleotides, the CDR3 is TGTGCCAGCAGCTCGAGACAGGGGGAGACCTACGAGCAGTACTTC. The variable domain in full, with the rest retrieved from reference TRBV7-6 and TRBJ2-7, is GAGVSQSPRYKVTKRGQDVALRCDPISGHVSLYWYRQALGQGPEFLTYFNYEAQQDKSGLPNDRFSAERPEGSISTLTIQRTEQRDSAMYRCASSSRQGETYEQYFGPGTRLTVT.

The rearrangement uses TRBV6-6 and TRBJ2-5; 9 positions agree with TRBD1. CDR1 and CDR2 (germline): MNHNY, SVGAGI (reference sequence). After removal of 6 bases from V and 0 bases from J, the junction contained 5 bases not matched to a gene. This CDR3 contains 15 residues. In nucleotides, the CDR3 is TGTGCCAGCAGCGAGGACAGGGGATACCAAGAGACCCAGTACTTC. This translates into CASSEDRGYQETQYF.

The table lists this clone with a count of one. The V and J genes are TRBV27 and TRBJ1-5; 8 bases agree with TRBD1. Trimming removed 3 bases from V and 5 bases from J; junction bases left unmatched: 9. The length of the CDR3 is 16 residues. In germline, CDR1 is MNHEY, CDR2 SMNVEV (reference sequence). DNA for the CDR3: TGTGCCAGCAGTTTCGCGGGCAGGGGGCGAGATCAGCCCCAGCATTTT. Its protein product is CASSFAGRGRDQPQHF.

This clone has just one count. The chain combines TRBV6-1 with TRBJ1-1, with 7 bases fitting TRBD1. CDR1 and CDR2 from the germline V gene are MNHNS and SASEGT. V trimming: 7 bases; J trimming: 2 bases; junction bases outside the gene matches: 7. The CDR3 consists of 14 residues. The CDR3 region is CASKTQGLNTEAFF. CDR3 nucleotide sequence: TGTGCCAGCAAGACACAGGGGCTTAACACTGAAGCTTTCTTT.

This clone was recorded once. The chain has TRBV27 and TRBJ2-7; TRBD2 matches 8 bases. The ends lost 0 bases at V and 2 bases at J; junction bases unmatched: 3. CDR1 is MNHEY and CDR2 is SMNVEV in the germline V gene (reference sequence). The CDR3 is 15 amino acids. The CDR3 DNA reads TGTGCCAGCAGTTTATCGTTCGGGGGGGCCTACGAGCAGTACTTC. Protein sequence: CASSLSFGGAYEQYF.

This clone has just a few counts. The genes are TRBV19 and TRBJ1-1, with 9 positions matching TRBD1. CDR3 length: 13 amino acids. The V gene end was trimmed by 5 bases and the J gene end by 7 bases; junction bases not matched to a gene: 5. Germline assignment: CDR1 LNHDA and CDR2 SQIVND (reference sequence). In nucleotides, the CDR3 is TGTGCCAGTAGTGAACAGGGGGCCTATGAAGCTTTCTTT. Translated: CASSEQGAYEAFF.

The CDR3 region is CASSPGWGGSLGEQFF. The CDR3 coding sequence is TGTGCCAGCAGCCCAGGCTGGGGCGGGAGTCTCGGTGAGCAGTTCTTC. The V and J genes are TRBV5-4 and TRBJ2-1, with 7 nucleotides matching TRBD2. The CDR3 has 16 amino acids. Germline trimming cut 4 bases from V and 9 bases from J; bases unmatched to any gene: 16. From germline, CDR1 is SGHNT and CDR2 YYREEE (reference sequence). Combining the CDR3 with reference TRBV5-4 and TRBJ2-1 gives the whole variable domain ETGVTQSPTHLIKTRGQQVTLRCSSQSGHNTVSWYQQALGQGPQFIFQYYREEENGRGNFPPRFSGLQFPNYSSELNVNALELDDSALYLCASSPGWGGSLGEQFFGPGTRLTVL.

This sequence joins TRBV5-1 and TRBJ2-2; possibly TRBD1 for D (5 bases). Trimming left V 3 bases short and J 6 bases short, with 9 bases between. The germline CDR1 and CDR2 sequences are SGHRS and YFSETQ. The CDR3 runs to 13 residues. The CDR3: CASSSQGAGELFF. CDR3 sequence (DNA): TGCGCCAGCAGCTCTCAGGGTGCCGGGGAGCTGTTTTTT.

This rearrangement joins TRBV5-1 to TRBJ1-3, with 7 bases that match TRBD1. CDR3 length: 16 residues. Unmatched junction bases numbered 8, after V lost 4 bases and J lost 1 base. The germline V gene encodes CDR1 SGHRS and CDR2 YFSETQ. CDR3 DNA: TGCGCCAGCAGCGCGAGCCCAGGGGGTTCTGGAAACACCATATATTTT. It codes for CASSASPGGSGNTIYF.

The chain employs TRBV15 and TRBJ2-1, with 8 bases that match TRBD2. Germline V gene sequence: CDR1 LNHNV, CDR2 YYDKDF (reference sequence). The CDR3 totals 16 residues. J lost 8 bases, V lost 0 bases, and 9 bases had no gene match. In nucleotides, the CDR3 is TGTGCCACCAGCAGAGAGTCGGCGGGAGGCGTTCATGAGCAGTTCTTC. Translation gives CATSRESAGGVHEQFF.

This clone was detected only once. The chain uses TRBV10-3 and TRBJ1-1; D gene unclear. The ends were cut back, 11 bases at V and 11 bases at J, with 21 bases in the middle. This CDR3 has 12 amino acids. Germline V gene data show CDR1 as ENHRY and CDR2 as SYGVKD. In DNA, the CDR3 is TGTGCCTCCAGAGAGACGCCCAGCGAGGCTTTCTTT. It codes for CASRETPSEAFF.

This clone was observed once. The chain joins TRBV6-1 to TRBJ1-5, with a weak D call TRBD1 (6 bases). The CDR3 consists of 15 residues. V lost 6 bases, J lost 5 bases, and 17 bases lay in between. Germline values: CDR1 MNHNS, CDR2 SASEGT. CDR3 nucleotides: TGTGCCAGCAGCGAACAGGGTTGGCGCGATCAGCCCCAGCATTTT. Translating it yields CASSEQGWRDQPQHF.

CDR3 in amino acids: CASSSTSGNEQFF. CDR3 DNA sequence: TGTGCCAGCAGCTCGACTAGCGGGAATGAGCAGTTCTTC. The V call is TRBV5-4, the J call TRBJ2-1; TRBD2 agrees at 10 bases. Germline values: CDR1 SGHNT, CDR2 YYREEE (reference sequence). There are 13 residues in the CDR3. The V segment lost 3 bases and the J segment 7 bases; nucleotides outside the gene matches: 1.

This clone was observed a single time. The chain has TRBV6-1 and TRBJ1-2; a possible D gene is TRBD1 (5 bases). Trimming took off 4 bases at V and 0 bases at J, with 6 bases between the two ends. The germline V gene has CDR1 MNHNS and CDR2 SASEGT. The CDR3 runs to 13 residues. The CDR3 loop reads CASSVRANYGYTF. CDR3 DNA: TGTGCCAGCAGTGTCAGGGCTAACTATGGCTACACCTTC.

The chain combines TRBV1 with TRBJ2-5; the D call in the table, TRBD1, was not verified against the DNA. TRBV1 is classified as a pseudogene. The CDR3 sequence is 15 residues long. The CDR3 here is CTSSQVPGHQETQYF. DNA of the CDR3: TGCACCAGCAGCCAAGTGCCAGGGCACCAAGAGACCCAGTACTTC.

Only a few counts were recorded for this clone. J is TRBJ2-7 and V is TRBV2; D might be TRBD1 (6 bases). V was trimmed by 6 bases and J by 5 bases, leaving 11 bases between them. The CDR3 is 12 amino acids. Germline assignment: CDR1 SNHLY and CDR2 FYNNEI. The CDR3 spells CASSRQVNEQYF. CDR3 bases: TGTGCCAGCAGCCGACAGGTTAACGAGCAGTACTTC.

The chain recombines TRBV5-6 with TRBJ2-5, with D perhaps matching TRBD2 (6 bases). V dropped 7 bases and J dropped 2 bases, with 12 bases sitting between them. This CDR3 region has 13 residues. Germline-derived CDR1 and CDR2 are SGHDT and YYEEEE. The CDR3 region has the DNA TGTGCCAGCGGCGGGGCCCGACAAGAGACCCAGTACTTC. It encodes CASGGARQETQYF.

The rearrangement uses TRBV15 and TRBJ2-7; 8 nucleotides align to TRBD2. The V gene end was trimmed by 0 bases and the J gene end by 2 bases; junction bases not matched to a gene: 6. The germline V gene has CDR1 LNHNV and CDR2 YYDKDF (reference sequence). The CDR3 contains 16 residues. The CDR3 region is CATSRERAGAAYEQYF. In DNA, the CDR3 is TGTGCCACCAGCAGAGAAAGAGCGGGGGCGGCCTACGAGCAGTACTTC. Looking up the rest from reference TRBV15 and TRBJ2-7 gives the full variable domain: DAMVIQNPRYQVTQFGKPVTLSCSQTLNHNVMYWYQQKSSQAPKLLFHYYDKDFNNEADTPDNFQSRRPNTSFCFLDIRSPGLGDTAMYLCATSRERAGAAYEQYFGPGTRLTVT.

The chain carries TRBV15 and TRBJ2-7; perhaps TRBD1 as D (5 bases). Germline V gene sequence: CDR1 LNHNV, CDR2 YYDKDF (reference sequence). CDR3 length equals 13 residues. Trimming left V 8 bases short and J 5 bases short, with 16 bases between. The CDR3 protein is CATSDSKSDEQYF. The CDR3 region has the DNA TGTGCCACCTCCGACAGTAAAAGCGACGAGCAGTACTTC.

V is TRBV5-6 and J is TRBJ2-4, with D unresolved. V gave up 4 bases and J gave up 6 bases, with 17 bases separating them. From germline, CDR1 is SGHDT and CDR2 YYEEEE. The CDR3 contains 15 residues. CDR3 in amino acids: CASSRSLPVRNIQYF. Here the CDR3 DNA reads TGTGCCAGCAGCAGGTCACTACCGGTGAGAAACATTCAGTACTTC.

The chain has TRBV28 and TRBJ1-4; D gene unclear. The CDR3 loop spans 11 amino acids. Germline V CDR1 and CDR2: MDHEN, SYDVKM. Trimming stripped 5 bases from V and 12 bases from J, with 10 bases between. The CDR3 loop reads CASSNRVELFF. The DNA for the CDR3 is TGTGCCAGCAGTAATCGTGTCGAACTGTTTTTT.

The chain employs TRBV18 and TRBJ1-3; TRBD1 matches at 8 bases. Germline-derived CDR1 and CDR2 are KGHSH and LQKENI. CDR3 length: 14 residues. Trimming took 3 bases from V and 8 from J; bases not matched to a gene: 6. The DNA for the CDR3 is TGTGCCAGCTCACCCGGCGACAGGGGAGACACCATATATTTT. Its protein product is CASSPGDRGDTIYF.

This clone appeared a few times. The CDR3 DNA follows: TGTGCCAGCTCACCGGAGAGACAGGGAAATTATGGCTACACCTTC. This encodes CASSPERQGNYGYTF. This chain connects TRBV18 to TRBJ1-2; 7 bases fit TRBD1. V shed 3 bases, J shed 5 bases, and the junction held 9 bases outside the gene matches. Germline lookup yields CDR1 KGHSH and CDR2 LQKENI. The CDR3 contains 15 residues.

This chain connects TRBV19 to TRBJ2-7; perhaps TRBD1 as D (5 bases). The CDR3 sequence is 13 residues long. The germline V and J ends were trimmed by 8 bases and 3 bases, with 14 bases remaining between them. Germline-derived CDR1 and CDR2 are LNHDA and SQIVND (reference sequence). The CDR3 DNA is TGTGCCAGTCTCGGGCAGGGAAGCTACGAGCAGTACTTC. Translating it yields CASLGQGSYEQYF. The entire variable domain, with the rest obtained from reference TRBV19 and TRBJ2-7, is as follows: DGGITQSPKYLFRKEGQNVTLSCEQNLNHDAMYWYRQDPGQGLRLIYYSQIVNDFQKGDIAEGYSVSREKKESFPLTVTSAQKNPTAFYLCASLGQGSYEQYFGPGTRLTVT.